This T cell receptor beta chain is from a study of PD-L1 blockade in urothelial cancer. Across the study: Blood-derived samples held a median approximately 140,000 T cells.

This clone was picked up a small number of times. CDR3 length: 15 residues. Trimming removed 5 bases at V and 3 bases at J, with 13 bases between. Germline CDR1 SNHLY, CDR2 FYNNEI. The time point here: peripheral blood 6 weeks after treatment start. Repertoires were generated with immunoSEQ multiplex PCR, while TCRdb's copy carries only in-frame clones and drops some. The profile shows 40,000 or so clones, roughly four fifths of them singletons. This clonotype originated in a man aged 55-75 years with urothelial cancer. Specimen: PBMCs, collected around atezolizumab (anti-PD-L1) treatment. V and J are TRBV2 and TRBJ2-2, with D possibly TRBD1 on 6 matching bases. The CDR3 DNA reads as TGTGCCAGCAGTTGGGCCAGGGGAGACACCGGGGAGCTGTTTTTT. Translated: CASSWARGDTGELFF.